Below are 32 T cell receptor beta chains sequenced from a single sample in a study of monozygotic twins with inflammatory bowel disease. TCRdb re-called the 5' RACE reads; every CDR3 protein appears as one record, without DNA. This table holds 350,000 to 500,000 distinct CDR3 sequences. The material sequenced was blood. All receptors derive from a human donor with ulcerative colitis or Crohn's disease, or a healthy co-twin of an affected twin (not recorded which).

This chain joins TRBV7-8 and TRBJ2-1. Germline loops: CDR1 SGHVS, CDR2 FQNEAQ. This CDR3 spans 14 amino acids. CDR3 region: CASSLANVHNEQFF.

The V gene is TRBV19, the J gene TRBJ2-3; lacking DNA, the TRBD2 call made by TCRdb goes unchecked. Germline V gives CDR1 LNHDA, CDR2 SQIVND (reference sequence). This CDR3 has 15 residues. The CDR3 sequence is CASSVGTSGADTQYF.

The chain joins TRBV7-2 to TRBJ2-2; the TRBD1 assignment by TCRdb is unverifiable without DNA. CDR3 length equals 14 residues. Germline V lookup: CDR1 SGHTA, CDR2 FQGNSA. CDR3 amino acids: CASSPGGGGGELFF. The variable domain in full, with the rest retrieved from reference TRBV7-2 and TRBJ2-2, is GAGVSQSPSNKVTEKGKDVELRCDPISGHTALYWYRQSLGQGLEFLIYFQGNSAPDKSGLPSDRFSAERTGGSVSTLTIQRTQQEDSAVYLCASSPGGGGGELFFGEGSRLTVL.

The rearrangement uses TRBV5-1 and TRBJ2-1; as DNA is missing, the TRBD2 call by TCRdb cannot be tested. Germline CDR1 SGHRS, CDR2 YFSETQ. The CDR3 is 15 amino acids. The CDR3 reads CASSLGSGTYNEQFF.

This chain links TRBV28 with TRBJ2-4; the TCRdb call, TRBD1, lacks DNA for checking. Germline assignment: CDR1 MDHEN and CDR2 SYDVKM. There are 14 residues in the CDR3. CDR3 loop: CASSLGQGGDIQYF.

V and J are TRBV7-9 and TRBJ1-6; TCRdb selects TRBD1, and the lack of DNA leaves this call unchecked. The CDR3 spans 15 residues. Germline V gives CDR1 SEHNR, CDR2 FQNEAQ (reference sequence). The CDR3 reads CASDRDSSYNSPLHF.

The CDR3 sequence: CASSSQGAVGTDTQYF. The chain recombines TRBV5-1 with TRBJ2-3; TCRdb proposes TRBD1, but this gene call is untestable without DNA. Germline V gene lookup returns CDR1 SGHRS and CDR2 YFSETQ. There are 16 residues in the CDR3.

The chain links TRBV20-1 to TRBJ2-3; TCRdb names TRBD1, which stays unverified in the absence of DNA. The CDR3 runs 16 residues. Germline V gives CDR1 DFQATT, CDR2 SNEGSKA (reference sequence). The CDR3 loop is CSARPLGGARADTQYF.

The V call is TRBV7-6, the J call TRBJ2-3; there is no DNA to check the TCRdb D call of TRBD1. The CDR3 consists of 17 residues. Germline V gene data show CDR1 as SGHVS and CDR2 as FNYEAQ. The CDR3 reads CASSLVGGHPSTDTQCF.

The rearrangement joins TRBV25-1 to TRBJ2-2; no DNA is available, so the TRBD2 call from TCRdb remains unchecked. The CDR3 totals 14 residues. The germline CDR1 and CDR2 sequences are MGHDK and SYGVNS. CDR3 loop: CASSEYPPAGELFF.

The chain employs TRBV5-4 and TRBJ2-4. The CDR3 sequence is 13 residues long. The germline gives CDR1 SGHNT, CDR2 YYREEE (reference sequence). The CDR3: CASSLGAANIQYF.

The chain employs TRBV29-1 and TRBJ2-5; TCRdb reports TRBD2, a call that lacks DNA to check it against. CDR1 is SQVTM, CDR2 ANQGSEA, per germline. This CDR3 has 13 amino acids. CDR3 loop: CSVDGSPQETQYF.

V usage is TRBV7-2 and J usage is TRBJ1-6; TCRdb returns TRBD1, unconfirmable since there is no DNA. CDR1 and CDR2 from the germline V gene are SGHTA and FQGNSA. This CDR3 comprises 15 residues. CDR3 sequence: CASSLQTGGNSPLHF.

This sequence joins TRBV2 and TRBJ1-5; the D call of TRBD1 rests on TCRdb alone, since no DNA is present to check it. The V gene's germline CDR1 is SNHLY and CDR2 FYNNEI. This CDR3 spans 15 amino acids. The CDR3 loop reads CASSDTNRGNQPQHF. Filled out from reference TRBV2 and TRBJ1-5, the complete variable domain reads EPEVTQTPSHQVTQMGQEVILRCVPISNHLYFYWYRQILGQKVEFLVSFYNNEISEKSEIFDDQFSVERPDGSNFTLKIRSTKLEDSAMYFCASSDTNRGNQPQHFGDGTRLSIL.

V is TRBV5-1 and J is TRBJ2-2; without DNA, the TCRdb call of TRBD2 cannot be checked. This CDR3 is 16 amino acids long. From germline, CDR1 is SGHRS and CDR2 YFSETQ. CDR3 sequence reads: CASSLANTAGDRELFF.

The chain links TRBV18 to TRBJ1-6; TCRdb picks TRBD1, but there is no DNA to check that call. Germline lookup yields CDR1 KGHSH and CDR2 LQKENI. The CDR3 covers 13 residues. CDR3: CATKTGRNSPLHF.

The chain uses TRBV12-3 or TRBV12-4 and TRBJ2-5; TCRdb indicates TRBD1, and absent DNA this call remains unverified. The CDR3 is 14 amino acids. The CDR3 region is CASRQGMMQETQYF.

This chain uses TRBV5-4 with TRBJ1-1; the TCRdb D gene call, TRBD1, has no DNA to confirm it. Germline V gene data show CDR1 as SGHNT and CDR2 as YYREEE (reference sequence). The CDR3 runs to 15 residues. The CDR3 spells CAGSGTGGMNTEAFF.

This rearrangement joins TRBV5-8 to TRBJ2-3. The CDR3 loop spans 13 amino acids. The germline gives CDR1 SGHTS, CDR2 YDEGEE. The chain's CDR3 is CASSWAAANTQYF.

This chain links TRBV7-6 with TRBJ1-1. The CDR3 spans 16 residues. CDR1 and CDR2 (germline): SGHVS, FNYEAQ. CDR3 amino acids: CASSLSAGIMNTEAFF.

This rearrangement joins TRBV5-1 to TRBJ2-7. The CDR3 spans 14 residues. Germline CDR1 SGHRS, CDR2 YFSETQ. The CDR3 region is CASSSGVAYYEQYF.

The chain combines TRBV2 with TRBJ2-3; TCRdb gives TRBD2 as the D gene, but with no DNA this cannot be confirmed. CDR1 and CDR2 (germline): SNHLY, FYNNEI. The CDR3 is 14 amino acids. The CDR3 here is CASSASGGADTQYF.

V usage is TRBV18 and J usage is TRBJ2-7; TCRdb's assignment of TRBD1 cannot be checked, as there is no DNA. CDR1 is KGHSH, CDR2 LQKENI, per germline. The CDR3 consists of 15 residues. The CDR3 reads CASSPPAQGVYEQYF.

This chain uses TRBV12-3 or TRBV12-4 with TRBJ2-3. This CDR3 has 11 residues. This chain's CDR3 is CASGRKNTQYF.

The chain combines TRBV7-9 with TRBJ2-1; TCRdb gives TRBD2 as the D gene, but with no DNA this cannot be confirmed. The CDR3 has 15 amino acids. Germline loops: CDR1 SEHNR, CDR2 FQNEAQ (reference sequence). CDR3 in amino acids: CASSDPGLEHNEQFF.

The chain has TRBV7-9 and TRBJ2-1; the D call from TCRdb, TRBD1, cannot be confirmed without DNA. The CDR3 runs to 17 residues. Germline assignment: CDR1 SEHNR and CDR2 FQNEAQ (reference sequence). CDR3 protein: CASSPRQGTDAYNEQFF.

The rearrangement uses TRBV18 and TRBJ1-5. Per the germline V gene, CDR1 is KGHSH and CDR2 is LQKENI. The CDR3 sequence is 16 residues long. This CDR3 reads CASSPGRTVSNQPQHF.

This rearrangement joins TRBV20-1 to TRBJ2-7. This CDR3 contains 11 residues. CDR1 is DFQATT, CDR2 SNEGSKA, per germline (reference sequence). The CDR3 sequence: CSARGPDEQYF.

The chain employs TRBV12-3 or TRBV12-4 and TRBJ1-2. The CDR3 has 15 amino acids. The CDR3 is CASSPWRSRDYGYTF.

This chain connects TRBV2 to TRBJ2-7; TCRdb indicates TRBD2, and absent DNA this call remains unverified. Germline V lookup: CDR1 SNHLY, CDR2 FYNNEI. There are 16 residues in the CDR3. CDR3 region: CASTAQLAGYSYEQYF.

V usage is TRBV15 and J usage is TRBJ2-1; TCRdb reports TRBD1, a call that lacks DNA to check it against. Germline V lookup: CDR1 LNHNV, CDR2 YYDKDF (reference sequence). The CDR3 contains 15 residues. This chain's CDR3 is CATSPGAGQPNEQFF.

The chain recombines TRBV6-5 with TRBJ1-6; TCRdb selects TRBD1, and the lack of DNA leaves this call unchecked. The CDR3 consists of 14 residues. Germline CDR1 MNHEY, CDR2 SVGAGI. CDR3 sequence reads: CASSSREGNSPLHF.